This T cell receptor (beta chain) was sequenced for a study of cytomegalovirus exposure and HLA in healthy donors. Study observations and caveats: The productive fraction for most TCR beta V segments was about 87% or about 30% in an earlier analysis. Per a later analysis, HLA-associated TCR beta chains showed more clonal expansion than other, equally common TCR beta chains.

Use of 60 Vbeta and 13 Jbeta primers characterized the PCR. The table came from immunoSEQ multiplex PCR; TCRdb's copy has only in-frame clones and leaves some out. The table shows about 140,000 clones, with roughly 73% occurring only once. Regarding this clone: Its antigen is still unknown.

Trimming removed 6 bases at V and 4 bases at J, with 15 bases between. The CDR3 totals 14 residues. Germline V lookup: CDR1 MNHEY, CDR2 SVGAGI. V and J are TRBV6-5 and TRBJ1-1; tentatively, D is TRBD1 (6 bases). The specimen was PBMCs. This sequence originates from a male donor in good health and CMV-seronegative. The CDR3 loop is CASRQQGWSTEAFF. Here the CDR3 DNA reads TGTGCCAGCAGACAACAGGGATGGAGCACTGAAGCTTTCTTT.